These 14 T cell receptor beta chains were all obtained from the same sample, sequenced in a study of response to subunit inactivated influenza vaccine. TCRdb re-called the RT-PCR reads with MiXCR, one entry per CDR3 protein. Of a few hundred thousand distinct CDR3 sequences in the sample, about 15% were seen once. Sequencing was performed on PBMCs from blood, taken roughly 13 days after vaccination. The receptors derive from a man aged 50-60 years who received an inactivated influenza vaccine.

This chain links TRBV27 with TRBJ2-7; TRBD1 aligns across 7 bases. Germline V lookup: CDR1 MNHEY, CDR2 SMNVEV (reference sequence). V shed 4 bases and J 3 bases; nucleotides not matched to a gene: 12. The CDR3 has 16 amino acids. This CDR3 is CASSSFVRDRDYEQYF. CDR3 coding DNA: TGTGCCAGCAGTTCTTTCGTTAGGGACAGAGACTACGAGCAGTACTTC.

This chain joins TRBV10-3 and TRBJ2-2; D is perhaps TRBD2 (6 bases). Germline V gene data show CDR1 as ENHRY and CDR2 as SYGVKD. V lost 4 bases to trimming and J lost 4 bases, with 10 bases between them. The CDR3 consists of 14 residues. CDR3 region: CAISGLGITGELFF. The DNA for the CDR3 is TGTGCCATCAGTGGACTAGGGATCACCGGGGAGCTGTTTTTT.

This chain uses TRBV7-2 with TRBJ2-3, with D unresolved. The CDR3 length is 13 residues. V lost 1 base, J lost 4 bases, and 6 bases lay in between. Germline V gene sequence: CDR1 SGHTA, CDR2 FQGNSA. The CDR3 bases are TGTGCCAGCAGCTTAGGGAACCCAGATACGCAGTATTTT. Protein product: CASSLGNPDTQYF.

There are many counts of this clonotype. In DNA form, the CDR3 reads TGCAGTGCGCCACAGGGGGCGAATGAAAAACTGTTTTTT. Its protein is CSAPQGANEKLFF. The chain has TRBV20-1 and TRBJ1-4; TRBD1 aligns across 9 bases. Germline loops: CDR1 DFQATT, CDR2 SNEGSKA (reference sequence). The CDR3 has 13 residues. J gave up 5 bases and V 6 bases, and 4 bases lay outside the gene matches.

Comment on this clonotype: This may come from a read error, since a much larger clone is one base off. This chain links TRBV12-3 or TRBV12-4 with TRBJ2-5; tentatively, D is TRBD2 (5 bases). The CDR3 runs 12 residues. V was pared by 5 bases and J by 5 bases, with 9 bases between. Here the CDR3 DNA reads TGTGCCAGCAGTCCAGCGGTGGAGACCCAGTACTTC. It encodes CASSPAVETQYF.

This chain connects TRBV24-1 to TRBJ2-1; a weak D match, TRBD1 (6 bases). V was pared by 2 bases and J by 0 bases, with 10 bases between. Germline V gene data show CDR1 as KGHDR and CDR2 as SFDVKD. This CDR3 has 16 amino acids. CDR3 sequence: CATSDSGTSSYNEQFF. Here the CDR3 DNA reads TGTGCCACCAGTGATTCCGGGACAAGCTCCTACAATGAGCAGTTCTTC.

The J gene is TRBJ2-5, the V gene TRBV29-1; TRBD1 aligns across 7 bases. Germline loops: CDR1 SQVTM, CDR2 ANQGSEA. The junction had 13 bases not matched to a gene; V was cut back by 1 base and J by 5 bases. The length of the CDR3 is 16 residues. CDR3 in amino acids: CSVEATWIARGETQYF. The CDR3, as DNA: TGCAGCGTTGAAGCCACGTGGATCGCCAGGGGGGAGACCCAGTACTTC.

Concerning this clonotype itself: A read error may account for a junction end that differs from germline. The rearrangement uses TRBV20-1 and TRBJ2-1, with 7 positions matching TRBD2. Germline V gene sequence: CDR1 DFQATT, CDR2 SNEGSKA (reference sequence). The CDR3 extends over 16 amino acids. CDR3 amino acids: CSAREVGGYNYNEQFF. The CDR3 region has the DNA TGCAGTGCCAGAGAGGTGGGGGGGTATAATTACAATGAGCAGTTCTTC.

The CDR3 nucleotides read TGTGCCAGCAGCTCACGGACAGTCTCCTACGAGCAGTACTTC. Its protein is CASSSRTVSYEQYF. The chain couples TRBV7-2 to TRBJ2-7; tentatively, D is TRBD1 (6 bases). Deletions cut 4 bases from V and 0 bases from J, with 10 bases between. CDR3 length: 14 amino acids. Germline V gene data show CDR1 as SGHTA and CDR2 as FQGNSA.

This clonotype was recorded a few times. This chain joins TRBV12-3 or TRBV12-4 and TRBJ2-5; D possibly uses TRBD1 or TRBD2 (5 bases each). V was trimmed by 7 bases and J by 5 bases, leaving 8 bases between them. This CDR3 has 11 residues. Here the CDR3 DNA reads TGTGCCAGCAACGAGGGGGAGACCCAGTACTTC. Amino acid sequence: CASNEGETQYF.

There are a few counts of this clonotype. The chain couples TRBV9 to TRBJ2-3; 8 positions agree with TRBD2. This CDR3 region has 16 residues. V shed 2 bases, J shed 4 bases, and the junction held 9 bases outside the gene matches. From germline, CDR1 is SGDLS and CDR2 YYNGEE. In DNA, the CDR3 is TGTGCCAGCAGCGTGGAAAGCGGGGGCGGGGCAGATACGCAGTATTTT. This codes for CASSVESGGGADTQYF. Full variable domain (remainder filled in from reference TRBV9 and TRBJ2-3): DSGVTQTPKHLITATGQRVTLRCSPRSGDLSVYWYQQSLDQGLQFLIQYYNGEERAKGNILERFSAQQFPDLHSELNLSSLELGDSALYFCASSVESGGGADTQYFGPGTRLTVL.

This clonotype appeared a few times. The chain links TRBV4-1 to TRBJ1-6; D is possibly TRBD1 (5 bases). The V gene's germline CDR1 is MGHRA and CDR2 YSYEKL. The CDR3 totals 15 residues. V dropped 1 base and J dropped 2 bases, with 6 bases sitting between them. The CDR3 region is CASSQGTTYNSPLHF. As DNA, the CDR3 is TGCGCCAGCAGCCAAGGGACAACCTATAATTCACCCCTCCACTTT.

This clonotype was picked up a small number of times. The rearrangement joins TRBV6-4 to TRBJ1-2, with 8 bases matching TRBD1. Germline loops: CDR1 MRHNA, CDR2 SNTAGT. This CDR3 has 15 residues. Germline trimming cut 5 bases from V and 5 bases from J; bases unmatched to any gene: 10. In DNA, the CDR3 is TGTGCCAGCAGTACGAACCCCGGGACAGGATATGGCTACACCTTC. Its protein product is CASSTNPGTGYGYTF.

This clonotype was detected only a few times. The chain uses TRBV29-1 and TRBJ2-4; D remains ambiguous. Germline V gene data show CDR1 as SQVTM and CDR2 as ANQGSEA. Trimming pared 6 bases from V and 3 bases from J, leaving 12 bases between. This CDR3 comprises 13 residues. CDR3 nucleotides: TGCAGCGTGGGTGACTCAGTCAAAAACATTCAGTACTTC. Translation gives CSVGDSVKNIQYF.